This record concerns one TCR beta chain sequence. Its antigen remains unknown. This CDR3 is built from 16 residues. The germline V gene encodes CDR1 LGHNA and CDR2 YSLEER. V was clipped by 3 bases and J by 4 bases; unmatched bases: 7. This sample was included in a study of vaccination and CD4 T cells after COVID-19. On the study more broadly: Convalescent cases consisted of six males and four females, of whom two were Hispanic. Researchers treated control cultures with a CEFX pool, an HIV-1 Nef pool, or no peptide. Overlapping spike pools from SARS-CoV-2 and HCoV-NL63, HCoV-OC43 and HCoV-229E served as culture stimuli.

As to treatment: approximately 9-day PBMC culture with coronavirus spike peptide pools or control peptides (ViraFEST assay). ViraFEST expanded antigen-specific T cells with peptide pools, then sequenced TCRs. Cultured CD4+ T cell DNA underwent sequencing with the Oncomine TCR Beta short-read assay. Each CDR3 protein gets one entry after TCRdb re-called the PCR reads with MiXCR. The data show more than 9,000 distinct CDR3 sequences, around 57% seen once. The V call is TRBV4-3, the J call TRBJ2-1; 9 bases agree with TRBD2. This clonotype was obtained from a human donor who had recovered from COVID-19. Material for sequencing was CD4+ T cells from blood, cultured in vitro. CDR3 loop: CASSHLSSGGYNEQFF. DNA for the CDR3: TGCGCCAGCAGCCACTTAAGTAGCGGGGGATACAATGAGCAGTTCTTC.